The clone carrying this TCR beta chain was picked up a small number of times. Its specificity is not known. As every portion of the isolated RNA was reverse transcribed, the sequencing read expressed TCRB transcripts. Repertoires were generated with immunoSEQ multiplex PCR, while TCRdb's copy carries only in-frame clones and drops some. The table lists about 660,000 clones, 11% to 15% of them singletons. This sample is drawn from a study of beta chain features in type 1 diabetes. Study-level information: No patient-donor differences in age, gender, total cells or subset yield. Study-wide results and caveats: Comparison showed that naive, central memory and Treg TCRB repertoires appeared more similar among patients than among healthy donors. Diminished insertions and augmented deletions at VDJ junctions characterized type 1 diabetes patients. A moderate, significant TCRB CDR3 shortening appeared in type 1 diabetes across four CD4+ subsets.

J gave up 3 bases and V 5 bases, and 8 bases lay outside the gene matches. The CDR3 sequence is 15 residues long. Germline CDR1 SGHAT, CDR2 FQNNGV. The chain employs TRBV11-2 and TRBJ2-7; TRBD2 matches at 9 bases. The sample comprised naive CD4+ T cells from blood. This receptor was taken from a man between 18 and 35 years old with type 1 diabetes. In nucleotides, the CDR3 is TGTGCCAGCAGCAAAGCCCTAGCGGGATACTACGAGCAGTACTTC. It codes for CASSKALAGYYEQYF.